Listed below are T cell receptor beta chains from one sample, sequenced in a study of T-cell memory formation after mild COVID-19. TCRdb redid the calling of the 5' RACE reads with MiXCR, one entry per CDR3 protein. The sample holds about 390,000 distinct CDR3 sequences, about 16% seen once. The sequenced material came from PBMCs or a T cell subset sorted from them (not recorded which). Receptors were obtained from a man between 18 and 29 years old who had mild COVID-19 (a few samples of this study predate the infection). Cell type and time point are not known. The CDR3 runs from the conserved cysteine through the conserved F or W. D genes are given only for firm matches. Not all rows give a size; the values are once, few, many and, for expanded clones, a class.

TRBJ1-1 few TRBV4-3 NA 13 CASSQGEGWTAFF TGCGCCAGCAGCCAAGGCGAGGGGTGGACGGCTTTCTTT
TRBJ1-1 few TRBV6-1 NA 15 CASKGWGALNTEAFF TGTGCCAGCAAGGGTTGGGGGGCCCTGAACACTGAAGCTTTCTTT
TRBJ2-5 NA TRBV5-1 NA 12 CASRAGRETQYF TGCGCCAGCAGGGCGGGACGAGAGACCCAGTACTTC
TRBJ2-7 NA TRBV12-3/TRBV12-4 TRBD2 15 CASSIAGGASYEQYF TGTGCCAGCAGTATAGCGGGGGGAGCCTCCTACGAGCAGTACTTC
TRBJ2-1 NA TRBV24-1 TRBD2 15 CATSPTSGGLWEQFF TGTGCCACCAGTCCTACTAGCGGGGGTTTGTGGGAGCAGTTCTTC
TRBJ2-1 few TRBV4-1 NA 17 CASSQGTGRGDYNEQFF TGCGCCAGCAGCCAAGGGACCGGGCGGGGTGACTACAATGAGCAGTTCTTC
TRBJ2-7 few TRBV5-5 TRBD1 15 CASSSNRQGSYEQYF TGTGCCAGCAGCTCTAACCGACAGGGCTCCTACGAGCAGTACTTC
TRBJ2-7 few TRBV29-1 NA 12 CSVSGSGTEQYF TGCAGCGTGTCAGGGTCCGGGACCGAGCAGTACTTC
TRBJ2-5 few TRBV27 NA 16 CASSLTISAGRETQYF TGTGCCAGCAGTTTAACTATCTCGGCTGGGCGAGAGACCCAGTACTTC
TRBJ1-1 NA TRBV28 NA 12 CASISGVTEAFF TGTGCCAGCATCTCTGGGGTCACTGAAGCTTTCTTT
TRBJ2-2 few TRBV28 NA 15 CASSSWRLESGELFF TGTGCCAGCAGCTCGTGGCGACTCGAGTCCGGGGAGCTGTTTTTT
TRBJ1-4 many TRBV6-5 NA 16 CASSMPGTAANEKLFF TGTGCCAGCAGCATGCCAGGGACCGCGGCTAATGAAAAACTGTTTTTT
TRBJ1-1 few TRBV20-1 TRBD1 13 CSARPRQGGRAFF TGCAGTGCTAGACCTAGACAGGGGGGAAGAGCTTTCTTT
TRBJ2-3 NA TRBV7-3 NA 13 CASSLLGADTQYF TGTGCCAGCAGCTTACTAGGCGCAGATACGCAGTATTTT
TRBJ2-7 NA TRBV12-3/TRBV12-4 NA 12 CASASLSYEQYF TGTGCCAGCGCCAGTTTATCGTACGAGCAGTACTTC
TRBJ2-5 NA TRBV5-1 TRBD1 17 CASSLAWQGVLSETQYF TGCGCCAGCAGCTTGGCCTGGCAGGGGGTATTGAGTGAGACCCAGTACTTC
TRBJ2-5 few TRBV15 NA 15 CATSNAGRLQETQYF TGTGCCACCAGCAACGCCGGACGTCTCCAAGAGACCCAGTACTTC
TRBJ1-2 NA TRBV10-2 NA 13 CASNSGPSYGYTF TGCGCCAGCAATTCCGGGCCGAGCTATGGCTACACCTTC
TRBJ2-1 NA TRBV7-9 NA 11 CASSFLREQFF TGTGCCAGCAGCTTCCTCAGGGAGCAGTTCTTC